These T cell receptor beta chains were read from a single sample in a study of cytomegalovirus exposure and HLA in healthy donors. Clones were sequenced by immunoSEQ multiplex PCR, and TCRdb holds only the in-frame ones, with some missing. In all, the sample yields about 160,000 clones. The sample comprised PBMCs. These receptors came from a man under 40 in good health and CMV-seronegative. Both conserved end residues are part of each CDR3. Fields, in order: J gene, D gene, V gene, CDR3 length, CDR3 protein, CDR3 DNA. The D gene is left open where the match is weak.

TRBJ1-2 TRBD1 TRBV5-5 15 CASSIGDRGLYGYTF TGTGCCAGCAGTATCGGGGACAGGGGGCTGTATGGCTACACCTTC
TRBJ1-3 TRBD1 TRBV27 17 CASSLFFSGGSGNTIYF TGTGCCAGCAGTTTATTCTTCTCAGGGGGCTCTGGAAACACCATATATTTT
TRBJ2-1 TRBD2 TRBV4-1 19 CASSPSLLRSSGNYNEQFF TGCGCCAGCAGCCCAAGCCTCCTTCGGTCTAGCGGGAACTACAATGAGCAGTTCTTC
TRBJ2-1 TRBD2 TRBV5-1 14 CASSRTSGSNEQFF TGCGCCAGCAGTAGGACCAGCGGGAGCAATGAGCAGTTCTTC
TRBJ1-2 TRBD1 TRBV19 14 CASSAQQGHYGYTF TGTGCCAGTAGTGCCCAACAGGGGCACTATGGCTACACCTTC
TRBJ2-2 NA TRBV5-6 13 CASSPMMRGELFF TGTGCCAGCAGCCCTATGATGAGGGGGGAGCTGTTTTTT
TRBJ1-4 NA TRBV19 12 CASTLTGEKLFF TGTGCCAGTACCCTCACGGGTGAAAAACTGTTTTTT
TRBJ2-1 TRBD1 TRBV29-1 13 CSVRGTGFNEQFF TGCAGCGTTCGAGGGACAGGGTTTAATGAGCAGTTCTTC
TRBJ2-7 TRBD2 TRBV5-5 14 CASSSGTTLYEQYF TGTGCCAGCAGTTCCGGGACTACTCTTTACGAGCAGTACTTC
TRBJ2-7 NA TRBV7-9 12 CASSSQGAEQYF TGTGCCAGCAGCTCCCAGGGTGCCGAGCAGTACTTC
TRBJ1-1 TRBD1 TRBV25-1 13 CATVDRANTEAFF TGTGCCACCGTTGACAGGGCGAACACTGAAGCTTTCTTT
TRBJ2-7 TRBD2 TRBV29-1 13 CSAGSGSYLEQYF TGCAGCGCTGGAAGCGGGAGCTATTTGGAGCAGTACTTC
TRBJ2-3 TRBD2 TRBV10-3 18 CAISEDFGSGRRADTQYF TGTGCCATCAGTGAAGACTTTGGGAGCGGGAGGCGGGCAGATACGCAGTATTTT
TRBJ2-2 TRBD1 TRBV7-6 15 CASSFGTGYTGELFF TGTGCCAGCAGCTTTGGGACAGGTTACACCGGGGAGCTGTTTTTT
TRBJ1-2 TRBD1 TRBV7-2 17 CASSLWTHGQGNYGYAF TGTGCCAGCAGCTTATGGACCCACGGACAGGGGAACTATGGCTACGCCTTC
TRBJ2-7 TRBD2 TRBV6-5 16 CASSYSTSGDSYEQYF TGTGCCAGCAGTTACTCTACTAGCGGGGACTCCTACGAGCAGTACTTC
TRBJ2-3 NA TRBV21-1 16 CASSKAASGDTDTQYF TGTGCCAGCAGCAAAGCGGCTAGCGGGGACACAGATACGCAGTATTTT
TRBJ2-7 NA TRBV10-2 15 CASGPGSGGYYEQYF TGCGCCAGTGGTCCGGGCTCCGGGGGTTACTACGAGCAGTACTTC
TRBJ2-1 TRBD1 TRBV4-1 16 CASSQPRGQGNNEQFF TGCGCCAGCAGCCAACCCCGGGGACAGGGCAACAATGAGCAGTTCTTC
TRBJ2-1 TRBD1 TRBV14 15 CASSPGQGWDNEQFF TGTGCCAGCAGCCCGGGACAGGGCTGGGACAATGAGCAGTTCTTC
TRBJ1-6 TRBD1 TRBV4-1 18 CASSQERDRGAYNSPLHF TGCGCCAGCAGCCAAGAGCGGGACAGGGGTGCCTATAATTCACCCCTCCACTTT
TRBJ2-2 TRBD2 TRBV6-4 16 CASSDPGSGRSGELFF TGTGCCAGCAGTGACCCGGGAAGCGGGAGGTCCGGGGAGCTGTTTTTT
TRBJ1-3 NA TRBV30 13 CAWSEQGGNTIYF TGTGCCTGGAGTGAACAGGGAGGAAACACCATATATTTT
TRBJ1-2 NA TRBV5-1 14 CASSPKSQGPGYTF TGCGCCAGCAGCCCGAAATCGCAGGGGCCTGGCTACACCTTC
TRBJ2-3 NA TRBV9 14 CASERASGTDTQYF TGTGCCAGCGAAAGGGCTAGCGGCACAGATACGCAGTATTTT
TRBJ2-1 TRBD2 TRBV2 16 CASSEDGGEGLNEQFF TGTGCCAGCAGTGAAGATGGGGGGGAGGGCCTCAATGAGCAGTTCTTC
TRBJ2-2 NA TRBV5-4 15 CASSPAEAGIGELFF TGTGCCAGCAGCCCGGCCGAGGCCGGGATCGGGGAGCTGTTTTTT
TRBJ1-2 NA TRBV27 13 CASSIQGYYGYTF TGTGCCAGCAGTATACAGGGATACTATGGCTACACCTTC
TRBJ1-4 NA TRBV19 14 CASEGRATNEKLFF TGTGCCTCGGAAGGGAGGGCAACTAATGAAAAACTGTTTTTT
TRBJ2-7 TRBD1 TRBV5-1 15 CASSLETGITYEQYF TGCGCCAGCAGCTTGGAGACAGGGATAACCTACGAGCAGTACTTC
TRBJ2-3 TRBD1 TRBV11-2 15 CASSPRTGGTDTQYF TGTGCCAGCAGCCCTAGGACAGGGGGTACAGATACGCAGTATTTT
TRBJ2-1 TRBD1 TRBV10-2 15 CASSLGQGWVNEQFF TGCGCCAGCAGTTTGGGACAGGGGTGGGTTAATGAGCAGTTCTTC
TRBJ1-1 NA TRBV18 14 CASSPRADHTEAFF TGTGCCAGCTCACCACGGGCAGACCACACTGAAGCTTTCTTT
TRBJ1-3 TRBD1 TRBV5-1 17 CASSLGQGKISGNTIYF TGCGCCAGCAGCTTAGGACAGGGGAAAATATCTGGAAACACCATATATTTT
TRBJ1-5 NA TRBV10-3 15 CAISEYDSQNQPQHF TGTGCCATCAGTGAGTATGACAGTCAAAATCAGCCCCAGCATTTT
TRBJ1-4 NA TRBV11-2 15 CASSLLGQFNEKLFF TGTGCCAGCAGCTTATTGGGGCAATTTAATGAAAAACTGTTTTTT
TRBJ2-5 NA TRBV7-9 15 CASSPRADWRETQYF TGTGCCAGCAGCCCGCGTGCCGACTGGCGGGAGACCCAGTACTTC
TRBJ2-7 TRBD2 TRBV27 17 CASSLTLAGAESYEQYF TGTGCCAGCAGTTTAACACTAGCGGGAGCGGAATCCTACGAGCAGTACTTC
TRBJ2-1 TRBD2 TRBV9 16 CASSNPIAGAGNEQFF TGTGCCAGCAGCAATCCAATAGCGGGGGCTGGGAATGAGCAGTTCTTC
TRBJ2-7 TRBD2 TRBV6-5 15 CASSYPGLGAREQYF TGTGCCAGCAGTTACCCGGGACTAGGGGCTAGAGAGCAGTACTTC
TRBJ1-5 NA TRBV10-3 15 CAISESSRFNQPQHF TGTGCCATCAGTGAGTCGAGCCGCTTCAATCAGCCCCAGCATTTT
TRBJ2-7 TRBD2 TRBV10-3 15 CAISDHSGRRYEQYF TGTGCCATCAGTGACCATAGCGGGAGGAGGTACGAGCAGTACTTC
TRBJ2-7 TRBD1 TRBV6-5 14 CASSGQGATYEQYF TGTGCCAGCAGTGGACAGGGGGCGACCTACGAGCAGTACTTC